This T cell receptor (beta chain) is from a study of CXCR3-negative and CXCR3-positive naive CD8 T cells. General study results and limits: Diversity in memory CD8+ cells fell much lower than the comparably high levels seen in both naive subsets.

The TRB cDNA libraries were prepared by 5' RACE with UMI labels. TCRdb reprocessed the 5' RACE reads and stores each CDR3 protein as one record, lacking DNA. This sample's table reports about 46,000 distinct CDR3 sequences. Comment on this clonotype: Its specificity is unknown.

The clonotype comes from a human donor in good health. Some clones in this sample may be carry-over from other donors' samples. The sequenced sample consisted of naive CXCR3- CD8+ T cells from blood. The subset denotes: CD45RO-CCR7+CD27+CD95- naive CD8+ T cells lacking CXCR3 (TNR3-).

This CDR3 is CASSPTSGFAYEQYF. The chain recombines TRBV4-2 with TRBJ2-7; checking the TCRdb D call of TRBD2 is not possible without DNA. CDR3 length: 15 amino acids. Per germline, CDR1 LGHNA and CDR2 YNFKEQ.